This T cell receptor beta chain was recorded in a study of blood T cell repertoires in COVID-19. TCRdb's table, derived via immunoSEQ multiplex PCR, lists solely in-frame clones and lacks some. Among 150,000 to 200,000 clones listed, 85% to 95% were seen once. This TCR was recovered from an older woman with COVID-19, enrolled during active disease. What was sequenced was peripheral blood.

The CDR3, as DNA: TGTGCCAGCAGCTTAGTTTGGCCTCCTTATGGCTACACCTTC. Residues: CASSLVWPPYGYTF. The genes are TRBV7-9 and TRBJ1-2; D ambiguous. Germline values: CDR1 SEHNR, CDR2 FQNEAQ (reference sequence). V dropped 1 base and J dropped 5 bases, with 11 bases sitting between them. There are 14 residues in the CDR3.